This T cell receptor beta chain was identified in a study of metastatic and nonmetastatic thyroid tumors. Study-wide background: A comparison of repertoires was made across blood and tumor or nodule tissue from malignant and benign thyroid patients.

Study outcomes and limitations: The reported finding was significantly higher TCR beta diversity in malignant thyroid tumors relative to benign nodules, in blood and tumor.

CDR3 length: 13 amino acids. Nobody among the patients had been given any treatment before thyroid surgery. Authors' analysis steps: Using the CDR3 differences seen across clinicopathological groups, the authors built a distant-metastasis classifier for papillary thyroid cancer, which was meant to discriminate distant-metastatic patients. TCRdb called clones again from the PCR reads with MiXCR. The V and J calls reflect TCRdb's pipeline rather than the authors' work. In the table there are over 25,000 clones, roughly 17% of which are singletons. For this clone: The antigen is undetermined. At one of its ends the junction is not consistent with the germline gene, which may arise from a read error.

Sequenced input: blood. The TCR originated in a female donor with papillary thyroid cancer or a benign thyroid nodule (not recorded which). Some clones in this sample may be carry-over from other donors' samples. The rearrangement uses TRBV12-3 or TRBV12-4 and TRBJ1-5, with no clear D. Written as DNA, the CDR3 is TGTGCCAGCAGTTTAGTGGGTAATCAGCTCCAGCATTTT. This gives the protein CASSLVGNQLQHF.